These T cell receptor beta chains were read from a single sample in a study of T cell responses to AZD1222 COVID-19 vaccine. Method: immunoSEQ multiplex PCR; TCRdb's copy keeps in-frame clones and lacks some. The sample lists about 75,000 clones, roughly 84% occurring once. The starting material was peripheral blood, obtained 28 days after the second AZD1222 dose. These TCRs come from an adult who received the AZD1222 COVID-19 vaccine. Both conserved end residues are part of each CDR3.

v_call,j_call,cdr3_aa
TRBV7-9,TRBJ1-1,CASKYSATGSVATEAFF
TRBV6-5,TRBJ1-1,CASSLRPNTEAFF
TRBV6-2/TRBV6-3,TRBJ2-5,CASSYVLAGAQAETQYF
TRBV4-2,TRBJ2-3,CASSQAAGYSGGFADTQYF
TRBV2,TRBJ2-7,CASSRKEGERGGEQYF
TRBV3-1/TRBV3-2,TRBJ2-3,CASSQELTDTQYF
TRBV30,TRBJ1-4,CAWRGLRPPLFNEKLFF
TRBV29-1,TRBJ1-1,CSATELLMNTEAFF
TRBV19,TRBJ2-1,CASRRRGGSKANEQFF
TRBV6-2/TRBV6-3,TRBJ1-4,CASSYAGSANEKLFF
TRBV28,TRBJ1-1,CASSSLGPRHTEAFF